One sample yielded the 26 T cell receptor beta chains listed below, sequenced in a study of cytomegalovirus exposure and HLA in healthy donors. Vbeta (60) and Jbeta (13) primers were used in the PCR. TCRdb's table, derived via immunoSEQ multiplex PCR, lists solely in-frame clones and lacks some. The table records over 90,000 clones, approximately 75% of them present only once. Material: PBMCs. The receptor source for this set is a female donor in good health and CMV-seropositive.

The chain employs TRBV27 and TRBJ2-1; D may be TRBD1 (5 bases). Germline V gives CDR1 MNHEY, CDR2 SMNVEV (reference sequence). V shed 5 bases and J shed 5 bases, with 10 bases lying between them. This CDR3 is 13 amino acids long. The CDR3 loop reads CASSQDRHNEQFF. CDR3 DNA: TGTGCCAGCAGTCAAGACAGACACAATGAGCAGTTCTTC.

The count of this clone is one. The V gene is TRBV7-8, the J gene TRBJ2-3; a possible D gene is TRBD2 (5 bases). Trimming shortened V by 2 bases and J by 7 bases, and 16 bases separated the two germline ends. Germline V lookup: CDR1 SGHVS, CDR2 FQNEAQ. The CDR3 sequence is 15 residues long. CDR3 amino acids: CASSLRGPPAYTQYF. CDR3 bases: TGTGCCAGCAGCTTACGGGGTCCTCCCGCCTATACGCAGTATTTT.

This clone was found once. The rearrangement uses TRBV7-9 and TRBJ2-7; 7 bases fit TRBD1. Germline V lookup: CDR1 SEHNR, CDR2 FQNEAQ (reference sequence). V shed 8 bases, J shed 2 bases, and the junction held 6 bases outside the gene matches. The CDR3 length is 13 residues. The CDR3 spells CASRGQGAYEQYF. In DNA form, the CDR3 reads TGTGCCAGCCGCGGGCAGGGGGCCTACGAGCAGTACTTC.

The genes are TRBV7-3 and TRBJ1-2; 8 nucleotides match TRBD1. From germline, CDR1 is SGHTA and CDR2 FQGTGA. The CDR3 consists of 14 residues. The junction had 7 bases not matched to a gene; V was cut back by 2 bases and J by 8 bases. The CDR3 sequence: CASSLGQGAGGYTF. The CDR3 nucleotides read TGTGCCAGCAGCTTAGGTCAGGGGGCAGGGGGCTACACCTTC. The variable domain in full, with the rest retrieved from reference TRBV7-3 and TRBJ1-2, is GAGVSQTPSNKVTEKGKYVELRCDPISGHTALYWYRQSLGQGPEFLIYFQGTGAADDSGLPNDRFFAVRPEGSVSTLKIQRTERGDSAVYLCASSLGQGAGGYTFGSGTRLTVV.

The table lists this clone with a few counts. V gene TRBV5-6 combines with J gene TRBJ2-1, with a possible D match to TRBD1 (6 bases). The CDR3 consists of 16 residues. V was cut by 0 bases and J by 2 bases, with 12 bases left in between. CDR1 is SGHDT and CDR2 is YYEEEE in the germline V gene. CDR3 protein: CASSLDTGPPYNEQFF. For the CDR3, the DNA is TGTGCCAGCAGCTTGGATACAGGGCCCCCCTACAATGAGCAGTTCTTC.

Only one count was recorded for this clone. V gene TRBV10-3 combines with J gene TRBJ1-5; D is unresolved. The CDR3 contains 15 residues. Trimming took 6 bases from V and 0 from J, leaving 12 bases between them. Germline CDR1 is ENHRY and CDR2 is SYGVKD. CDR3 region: CAISPGVNSNQPQHF. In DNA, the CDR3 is TGTGCCATCAGCCCCGGGGTGAATAGCAATCAGCCCCAGCATTTT.

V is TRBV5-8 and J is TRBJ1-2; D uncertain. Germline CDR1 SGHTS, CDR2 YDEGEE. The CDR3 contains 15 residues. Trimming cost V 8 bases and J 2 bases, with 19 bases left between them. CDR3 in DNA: TGTGCCAGGAAGGTACGGGAGAATACAAACTATGGCTACACCTTC. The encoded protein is CARKVRENTNYGYTF.

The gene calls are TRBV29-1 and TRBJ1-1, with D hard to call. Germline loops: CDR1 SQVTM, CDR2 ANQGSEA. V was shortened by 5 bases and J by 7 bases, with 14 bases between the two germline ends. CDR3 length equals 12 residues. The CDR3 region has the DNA TGCAGCGTTCGCCTGGGCTTAAGTGAAGCTTTCTTT. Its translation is CSVRLGLSEAFF.

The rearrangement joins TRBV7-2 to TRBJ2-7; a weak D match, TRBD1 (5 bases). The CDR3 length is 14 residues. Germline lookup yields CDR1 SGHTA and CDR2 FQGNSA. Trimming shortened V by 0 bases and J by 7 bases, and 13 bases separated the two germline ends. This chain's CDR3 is CASSLAGDLGEQYF. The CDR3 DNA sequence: TGTGCCAGCAGCTTAGCAGGGGATCTGGGGGAGCAGTACTTC.

The CDR3 nucleotides read TGTGCCACCAGCAGACCAGACAGGGGAACGATTCAGCCCCAGCATTTT. Translated: CATSRPDRGTIQPQHF. The V call is TRBV15, the J call TRBJ1-5; the match to TRBD1 covers 8 bases. Unmatched junction bases numbered 9, after V lost 2 bases and J lost 6 bases. Germline V gene data show CDR1 as LNHNV and CDR2 as YYDKDF (reference sequence). The CDR3 contains 16 residues.

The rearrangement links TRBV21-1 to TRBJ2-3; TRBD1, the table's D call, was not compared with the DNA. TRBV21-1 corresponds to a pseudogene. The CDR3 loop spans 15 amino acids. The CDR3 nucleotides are TGTGCCAGCAGCAAAGACCAGGGGGTTCCAGATACGCAGTATTTT. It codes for CASSKDQGVPDTQYF.

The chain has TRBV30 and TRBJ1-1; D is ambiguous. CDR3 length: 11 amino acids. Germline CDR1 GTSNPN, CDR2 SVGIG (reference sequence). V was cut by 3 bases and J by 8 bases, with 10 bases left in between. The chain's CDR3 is CAWREGREAFF. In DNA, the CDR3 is TGTGCCTGGAGGGAGGGTAGGGAAGCTTTCTTT.

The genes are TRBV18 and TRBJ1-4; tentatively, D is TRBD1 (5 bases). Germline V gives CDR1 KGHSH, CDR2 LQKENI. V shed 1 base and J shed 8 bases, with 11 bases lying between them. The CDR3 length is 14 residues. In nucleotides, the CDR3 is TGTGCCAGCTCACCACGGGGCTTGGTCGAAAAACTGTTTTTT. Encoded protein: CASSPRGLVEKLFF.

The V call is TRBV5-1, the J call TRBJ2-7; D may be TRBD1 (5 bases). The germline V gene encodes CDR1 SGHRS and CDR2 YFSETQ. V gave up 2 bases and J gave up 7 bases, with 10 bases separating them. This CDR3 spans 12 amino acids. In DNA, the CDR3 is TGCGCCAGCAGCTTTAGTTCAGGGGAGCAGTACTTC. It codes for CASSFSSGEQYF.

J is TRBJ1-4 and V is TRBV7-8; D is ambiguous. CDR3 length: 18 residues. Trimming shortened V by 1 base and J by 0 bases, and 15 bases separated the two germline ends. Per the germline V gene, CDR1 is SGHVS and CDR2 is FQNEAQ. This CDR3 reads CASSLGLSGAATNEKLFF. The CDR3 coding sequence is TGTGCCAGCAGCTTAGGTCTTTCAGGTGCCGCAACTAATGAAAAACTGTTTTTT.

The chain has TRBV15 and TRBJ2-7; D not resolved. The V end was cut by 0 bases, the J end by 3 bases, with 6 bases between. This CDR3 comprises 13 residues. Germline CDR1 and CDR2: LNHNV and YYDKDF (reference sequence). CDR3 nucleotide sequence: TGTGCCACCAGCAGAGATCCGGTCTACGAGCAGTACTTC. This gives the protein CATSRDPVYEQYF.

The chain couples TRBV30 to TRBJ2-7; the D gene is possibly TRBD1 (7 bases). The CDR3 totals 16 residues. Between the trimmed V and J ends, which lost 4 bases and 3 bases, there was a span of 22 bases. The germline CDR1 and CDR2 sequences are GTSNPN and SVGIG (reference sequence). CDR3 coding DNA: TGTGCCTGGAATGGAGTTGGGGGGACAGCCAGCTACGAGCAGTACTTC. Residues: CAWNGVGGTASYEQYF.

The CDR3 coding sequence is TGTGCCAGCACACACCAAGGAGGGTTGGAGCAGTACTTC. Translated, it gives CASTHQGGLEQYF. This sequence joins TRBV18 and TRBJ2-7, with TRBD2 as a possible D gene (6 bases). Germline assignment: CDR1 KGHSH and CDR2 LQKENI. V shed 8 bases and J shed 7 bases, with 18 bases lying between them. This CDR3 comprises 13 residues.

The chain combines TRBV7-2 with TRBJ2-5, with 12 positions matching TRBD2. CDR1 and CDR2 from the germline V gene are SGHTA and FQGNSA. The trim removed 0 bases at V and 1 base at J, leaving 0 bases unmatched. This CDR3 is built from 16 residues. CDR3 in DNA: TGTGCCAGCAGCTTAGCACTAGCGGGGGGCCAAGAGACCCAGTACTTC. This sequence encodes CASSLALAGGQETQYF.

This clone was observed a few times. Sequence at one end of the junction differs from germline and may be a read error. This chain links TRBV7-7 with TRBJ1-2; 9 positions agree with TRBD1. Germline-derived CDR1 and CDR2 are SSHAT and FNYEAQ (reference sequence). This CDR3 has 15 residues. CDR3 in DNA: TGTGCTAGCACCCTATTCCCGGGACAGGGCTATGGCTACACCTTC. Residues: CASTLFPGQGYGYTF.

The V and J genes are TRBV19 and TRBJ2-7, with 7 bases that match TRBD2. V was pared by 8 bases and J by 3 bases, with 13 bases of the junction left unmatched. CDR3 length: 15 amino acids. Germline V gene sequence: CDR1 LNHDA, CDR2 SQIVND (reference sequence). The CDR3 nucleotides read TGTGCCAGTGTGCCGTCTGCTAGCGGATACTACGAGCAGTACTTC. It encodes CASVPSASGYYEQYF. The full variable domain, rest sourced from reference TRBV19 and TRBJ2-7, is DGGITQSPKYLFRKEGQNVTLSCEQNLNHDAMYWYRQDPGQGLRLIYYSQIVNDFQKGDIAEGYSVSREKKESFPLTVTSAQKNPTAFYLCASVPSASGYYEQYFGPGTRLTVT.

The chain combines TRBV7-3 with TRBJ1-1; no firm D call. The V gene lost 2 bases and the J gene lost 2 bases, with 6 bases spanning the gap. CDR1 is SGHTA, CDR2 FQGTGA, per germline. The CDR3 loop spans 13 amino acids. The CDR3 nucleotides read TGTGCCAGCAGCTTACAGGCCAACACTGAAGCTTTCTTT. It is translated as CASSLQANTEAFF. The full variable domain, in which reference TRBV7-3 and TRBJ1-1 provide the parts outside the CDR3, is GAGVSQTPSNKVTEKGKYVELRCDPISGHTALYWYRQSLGQGPEFLIYFQGTGAADDSGLPNDRFFAVRPEGSVSTLKIQRTERGDSAVYLCASSLQANTEAFFGQGTRLTVV.

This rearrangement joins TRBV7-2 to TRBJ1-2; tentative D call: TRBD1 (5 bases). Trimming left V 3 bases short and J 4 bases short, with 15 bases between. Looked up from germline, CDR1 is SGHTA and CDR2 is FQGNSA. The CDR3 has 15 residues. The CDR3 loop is CASSLSRSGAYGYTF. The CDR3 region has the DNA TGTGCCAGCAGCTTGTCAAGGTCTGGGGCCTATGGCTACACCTTC.

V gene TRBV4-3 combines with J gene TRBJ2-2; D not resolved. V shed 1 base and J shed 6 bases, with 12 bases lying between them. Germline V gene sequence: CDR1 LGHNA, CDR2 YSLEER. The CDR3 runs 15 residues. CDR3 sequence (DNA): TGCGCCAGCAGCCAAGTGGTCAGGTCTCCCGGGGAGCTGTTTTTT. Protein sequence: CASSQVVRSPGELFF.

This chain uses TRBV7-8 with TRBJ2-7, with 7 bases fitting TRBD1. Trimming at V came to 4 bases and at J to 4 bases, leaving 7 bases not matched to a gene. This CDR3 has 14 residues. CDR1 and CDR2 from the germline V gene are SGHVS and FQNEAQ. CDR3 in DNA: TGTGCCAGCAGCTACGACAGGGTCGGGTACGAGCAGTACTTC. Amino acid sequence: CASSYDRVGYEQYF.

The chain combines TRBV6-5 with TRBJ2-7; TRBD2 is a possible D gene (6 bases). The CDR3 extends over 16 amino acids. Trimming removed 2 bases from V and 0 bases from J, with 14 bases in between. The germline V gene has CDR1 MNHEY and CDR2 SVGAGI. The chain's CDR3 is CASSYRGTGSSYEQYF. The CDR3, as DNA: TGTGCCAGCAGTTACAGAGGGACTGGGAGCTCCTACGAGCAGTACTTC.